This TCR beta chain appears in the sequencing data of a study of blood T cells in healthy people across ages. Study results and caveats: Leaving the PBMCs unsorted stopped any conclusive comparison of naive versus antigen-experienced cells.

Peripheral blood from each donor was collected in a volume of 9.5 to 10 milliliters. Only one count was recorded for this clonotype. Its antigen remains unidentified. The use of a sample-barcoded 5' primer and a J-beta primer mix characterized a second PCR of about 7 to 12 cycles. Every cDNA molecule carried a tag from a template-switch adaptor bearing 12 random nucleotides. MiXCR, applied by TCRdb to the 5' RACE reads, yields one record per CDR3 protein. The sample holds 700,000 to 950,000 distinct CDR3 sequences, 35% to 45% seen once. CDR1 is MGHDK and CDR2 is SYGVNS in the germline V gene. J gave up 13 bases and V 6 bases, and 14 bases lay outside the gene matches. The CDR3 is 14 residues long.

The chain recombines TRBV25-1 with TRBJ2-1; 8 bases are shared with TRBD1. The material sequenced was blood. This clonotype originated in a woman aged 60-70 years in good health. CDR3 nucleotide sequence: TGTGCCAGCAGAGAGACAGGGGCTATTCAGACCCAGTTCTTC. This gives the protein CASRETGAIQTQFF.